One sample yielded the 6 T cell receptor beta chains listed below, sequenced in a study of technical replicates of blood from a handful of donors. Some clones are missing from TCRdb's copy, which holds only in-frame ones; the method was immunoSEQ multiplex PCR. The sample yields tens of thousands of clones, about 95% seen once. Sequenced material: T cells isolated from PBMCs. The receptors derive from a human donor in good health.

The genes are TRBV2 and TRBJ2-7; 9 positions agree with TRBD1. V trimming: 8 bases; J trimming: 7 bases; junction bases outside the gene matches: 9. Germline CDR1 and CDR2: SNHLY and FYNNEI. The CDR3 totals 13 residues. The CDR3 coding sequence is TGTGCCAGCCGGGACAGGGAAGGAGGGGAGCAGTACTTC. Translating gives CASRDREGGEQYF.

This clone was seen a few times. The CDR3 reads CASTPTGLARSEAFF. CDR3 coding DNA: TGTGCCAGTACCCCGACAGGGTTGGCACGCTCTGAAGCTTTCTTT. The V call is TRBV19, the J call TRBJ1-1; 7 nucleotides agree with TRBD1. CDR1 is LNHDA and CDR2 is SQIVND in the germline V gene (reference sequence). Germline trimming cut 7 bases from V and 6 bases from J; bases unmatched to any gene: 14. This CDR3 has 15 amino acids.

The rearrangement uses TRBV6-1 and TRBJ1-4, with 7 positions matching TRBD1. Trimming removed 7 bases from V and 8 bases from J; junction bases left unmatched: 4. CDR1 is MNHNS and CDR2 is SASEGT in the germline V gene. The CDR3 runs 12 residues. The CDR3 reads CASTQGSEKLFF. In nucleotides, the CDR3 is TGTGCCAGCACACAGGGGAGCGAAAAACTGTTTTTT.

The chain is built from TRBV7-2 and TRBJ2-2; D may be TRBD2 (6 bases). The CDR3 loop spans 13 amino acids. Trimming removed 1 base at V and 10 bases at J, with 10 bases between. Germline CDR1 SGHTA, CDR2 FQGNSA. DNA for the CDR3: TGTGCCAGCAGCTTAGGACTAGTCGTGGAGCTGTTTTTT. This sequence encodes CASSLGLVVELFF.

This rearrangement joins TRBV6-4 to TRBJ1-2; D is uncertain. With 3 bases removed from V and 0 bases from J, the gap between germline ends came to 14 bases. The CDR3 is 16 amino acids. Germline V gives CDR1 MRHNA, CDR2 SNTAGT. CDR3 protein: CASSEELGSSNYGYTF. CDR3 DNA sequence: TGTGCCAGCAGTGAAGAACTGGGCTCCTCTAACTATGGCTACACCTTC.

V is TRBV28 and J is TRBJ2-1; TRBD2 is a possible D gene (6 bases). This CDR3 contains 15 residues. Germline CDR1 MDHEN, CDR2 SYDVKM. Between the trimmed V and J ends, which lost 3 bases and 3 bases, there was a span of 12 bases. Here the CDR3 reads CASSLEAGGYNEQFF. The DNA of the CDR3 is TGTGCCAGCAGTTTGGAGGCCGGGGGCTACAATGAGCAGTTCTTC.